This TCR beta chain is from a study of patients and donors after allogeneic stem cell transplantation (dated by TCRdb to the early 2020s). The cysteine opens and the phenylalanine closes a CDR3 of 14 amino acids. The kept DNA is CDR3 alone, 42 bases in frame from the first base. V is cut by 2 bases and J by 5 bases, and the space between the germline ends is 10 bases. For CDR1 and CDR2, the germline V gene lists SGHTA and FQGTGA. This clonotype has a handful of counts. It lacks a known antigen. No per-base quality is available; no much larger clone lies one base away. Library method: RT-PCR. Sequencing relied on a NextSeq 550. TCRdb reprocessing: public reads trimmed at Q25 with fastp, clones called with MiXCR, in-frame beta chains kept. Each entry merges the rows of one CDR3 protein and shows their most common DNA and genes. The sample table records about 57,000 distinct CDR3 sequences; less than 15% of these occur just once. Less than 35% of the sample belongs to the ten largest clones.

The TCR originated in a human donor who was either an allogeneic HSCT recipient or a stem cell or donor lymphocyte infusion donor (not recorded which). It is not recorded whose cells these are; they may come from a transplant donor. The V gene is TRBV7-3 and the J gene is TRBJ2-1, with the identity of the D gene unclear. Material: blood, either unsorted or a sorted T cell fraction (not recorded which). The CDR3 is CASSLYRTDNEQFF. The DNA sequence is given as TGTGCCAGCAGCTTATATAGGACGGACAATGAGCAGTTCTTC.